The TCR beta chain under discussion was sequenced for a study of blood T cells in healthy people across ages. Study results and caveats: Older age coincided with a roughly linear decline in TCR beta diversity per million T cells. Comparison with aged donors showed that long-lived donors had more naive CD4+ cells and higher diversity.

Germline loops: CDR1 MNHEY, CDR2 SVGEGT. This CDR3 spans 13 amino acids. As for this clonotype: Antigen: not known. An end of the junction does not agree with germline; a read error may underlie this.

Primed by a sample-barcoded 5' primer and a J-beta primer mix, a second PCR proceeded for 7 to 11 cycles. One entry per CDR3 protein results from TCRdb running MiXCR on the 5' RACE reads. The top ten clones hold roughly 23% of a sample with about 970,000 distinct CDR3 sequences, approximately 50% of them seen once. The source material was blood. The rearrangement links TRBV6-2 or TRBV6-3 to TRBJ1-1; D not resolved. The receptor was derived from an older woman in good health. CDR3: CAGSYGTNTEAFF. The CDR3 nucleotides are TGTGCCGGCAGTTACGGAACGAACACTGAAGCTTTCTTT.